This T cell receptor (beta chain) was recorded in a study of T-cell memory formation after mild COVID-19. Study-level information: TCR clusters were mostly donor specific. Study outcomes and limitations: Clones that contracted from day 15 to 85 had balanced CD4/CD8; later expanders were CD4+ biased.

Points on this clonotype: Its specificity is unknown.

Employing constant-segment primers, 5'RACE generated TCR alpha and TCR beta cDNA libraries bearing sample barcodes and UMIs. TCRdb passed the 5' RACE reads through MiXCR, listing each CDR3 protein once. The data hold roughly 150,000 distinct CDR3 sequences, with about 14% observed a single time. The sample taken for sequencing was PBMCs or a T cell subset sorted from them (not recorded which). The source of this sequence is an adult woman who had mild COVID-19 (a few samples of this study predate the infection). Cell type and time point are not known.

CDR3 coding DNA: TGTGCCACCAGTGTCTGGCAGGGATCCTCCTACGAGCAGTACTTC. This sequence encodes CATSVWQGSSYEQYF. The genes are TRBV24-1 and TRBJ2-7; a possible D gene is TRBD1 (5 bases). Germline V gene data show CDR1 as KGHDR and CDR2 as SFDVKD. There are 15 residues in the CDR3. V was shortened by 5 bases and J by 0 bases, with 13 bases between the two germline ends.